The sequence of this T cell receptor (beta chain) was determined in a study of cytomegalovirus exposure and HLA in healthy donors. The study, taken as a whole, reports: In vitro, a few CMV-associated chains proved specific for CMV antigens. Among TCR beta chains of equal frequency, HLA-associated ones were more clonally expanded in a later analysis. An apparent linkage of common viral pathogens to several of the most significant clusters emerged in a later analysis. For presence/absence analyses, sequencing depth was assumed to be roughly uniform across donors.

CDR1 is SSHAT and CDR2 is FNYEAQ in the germline V gene (reference sequence). The CDR3 length is 19 residues. Comment on this clone: Its antigen is undetermined. At one end the junction does not follow the germline gene, possibly because of a read error.

The PCR contained 60 Vbeta and 13 Jbeta primers. Here immunoSEQ multiplex PCR was the method, and the copy in TCRdb shows in-frame clones only, minus some. The data contain 100,000 to 150,000 clones, approximately 80% of them singletons. The sequence was collected from a woman aged 40 to 49 in good health and CMV-seropositive. V usage is TRBV7-7 and J usage is TRBJ2-1; 8 bases are shared with TRBD1. The sample comprised PBMCs. CDR3 DNA sequence: TGTGCTAGCAGCCCGACCTGGCAGGGGGCTGAAAGCTCCTACAATGAGCAGTTCTTC. It is translated as CASSPTWQGAESSYNEQFF.